The 23 T cell receptor beta chains below were found in one sample sequenced in a study of long-term antiretroviral therapy in people with HIV. Assay version v3.0 of immunoSEQ was used, and it was run at survey level. Libraries were prepared by immunoSEQ multiplex PCR; TCRdb keeps only in-frame clonotypes and omits some of them. The sample contains about 20,000 clones, approximately 90% of which appear only once. This sample comprised unsorted PBMCs, obtained 4.2 years after starting antiretroviral therapy. The source is a man in his forties or fifties with HIV.

V and J are TRBV10-3 and TRBJ2-1, with 11 bases identical to TRBD2. The germline gives CDR1 ENHRY, CDR2 SYGVKD. CDR3 length equals 18 residues. V was pared by 4 bases and J by 6 bases, with 14 bases of the junction left unmatched. The CDR3 DNA reads as TGTGCCATCAGTGTAGGTAGCGGGGGGGCATTTGATTTCAATGAGCAGTTCTTC. Amino acids: CAISVGSGGAFDFNEQFF.

The rearrangement uses TRBV11-2 and TRBJ2-4; D remains ambiguous. Per germline, CDR1 SGHAT and CDR2 FQNNGV. V shed 3 bases and J shed 5 bases, with 5 bases lying between them. The CDR3 is 12 amino acids. This CDR3 reads CASSFPQNIQYF. The CDR3 DNA reads as TGTGCCAGCAGCTTCCCCCAAAACATTCAGTACTTC.

The chain uses TRBV7-8 and TRBJ2-3; no reliable D call. Trimming pared 5 bases from V and 1 base from J, leaving 7 bases between. There are 13 residues in the CDR3. CDR1 is SGHVS and CDR2 is FQNEAQ in the germline V gene. This CDR3 reads CASSRVGTDTQYF. DNA for the CDR3: TGTGCCAGCAGCAGGGTGGGCACAGATACGCAGTATTTT.

The J gene is TRBJ1-1, the V gene TRBV6-6; D ambiguous. The CDR3 extends over 15 amino acids. The germline V gene encodes CDR1 MNHNY and CDR2 SVGAGI (reference sequence). V lost 5 bases to trimming and J lost 4 bases, with 17 bases between them. The DNA of the CDR3 is TGTGCCAGCAGTCTCCTAACCTCCACAGCCACTGAAGCTTTCTTT. Protein: CASSLLTSTATEAFF.

The V call is TRBV5-1, the J call TRBJ2-7, with TRBD1 identical over 8 bases. Trimming removed 4 bases from V and 0 bases from J; junction bases left unmatched: 3. Looked up from germline, CDR1 is SGHRS and CDR2 is YFSETQ. CDR3 length equals 14 residues. The CDR3 sequence: CASSETGVSYEQYF. CDR3 nucleotide sequence: TGCGCCAGCAGCGAGACAGGGGTCTCCTACGAGCAGTACTTC. Looking up the rest from reference TRBV5-1 and TRBJ2-7 gives the full variable domain: KAGVTQTPRYLIKTRGQQVTLSCSPISGHRSVSWYQQTPGQGLQFLFEYFSETQRNKGNFPGRFSGRQFSNSRSEMNVSTLELGDSALYLCASSETGVSYEQYFGPGTRLTVT.

This clone has just a few counts. The chain carries TRBV15 and TRBJ2-2; TRBD1 or TRBD2 may be the D gene (5 bases each). The CDR3 runs to 14 residues. Trimming removed 0 bases from V and 5 bases from J, with 7 bases in between. Germline CDR1 reads LNHNV; CDR2 reads YYDKDF (reference sequence). The CDR3 DNA reads as TGTGCCACCAGCAGAGACAGGGAGACCGGGGAGCTGTTTTTT. Translating it yields CATSRDRETGELFF.

Note on this clone: One junction end does not reproduce the germline sequence, and a read error may be involved. DNA for the CDR3: TGTGCCAGCAACTTGTTGCGGTACTCCTACGAGCAGTACTTC. Translated: CASNLLRYSYEQYF. The chain carries TRBV5-6 and TRBJ2-7; no firm D call. This CDR3 has 14 amino acids. CDR1 is SGHDT, CDR2 YYEEEE, per germline.

The rearrangement joins TRBV2 to TRBJ2-2; 8 positions match TRBD1. The CDR3 runs 15 residues. V was clipped by 8 bases and J by 4 bases; unmatched bases: 9. CDR1 SNHLY and CDR2 FYNNEI come from the germline V gene. The DNA for the CDR3 is TGTGCCAGCTCTTCCGGGACAGGATCCACCGGGGAGCTGTTTTTT. Protein sequence: CASSSGTGSTGELFF. The full variable domain, in which reference TRBV2 and TRBJ2-2 provide the parts outside the CDR3, is EPEVTQTPSHQVTQMGQEVILRCVPISNHLYFYWYRQILGQKVEFLVSFYNNEISEKSEIFDDQFSVERPDGSNFTLKIRSTKLEDSAMYFCASSSGTGSTGELFFGEGSRLTVL.

The rearrangement uses TRBV30 and TRBJ1-1; possible D gene TRBD1, 6 bases. Germline V gives CDR1 GTSNPN, CDR2 SVGIG (reference sequence). The CDR3 is made up of 12 amino acids. V lost 1 base, J lost 11 bases, and 14 bases lay in between. The CDR3 is CAWSGPGGEAFF. The CDR3 DNA sequence: TGTGCCTGGAGTGGGCCGGGGGGCGAGGCTTTCTTT.

This clone was detected only once. V is TRBV5-6 and J is TRBJ1-2; weak D call: TRBD1 (6 bases). V gave up 0 bases and J gave up 6 bases, with 6 bases separating them. Germline assignment: CDR1 SGHDT and CDR2 YYEEEE. The CDR3 has 12 residues. The CDR3 here is CASSLAGDGYTF. The CDR3 DNA reads TGTGCCAGCAGCTTGGCAGGGGATGGCTACACCTTC.

This chain connects TRBV5-4 to TRBJ2-1; 7 bases map to TRBD2. Losses at the gene ends were 3 bases for V and 10 bases for J; bases not matched to a gene: 7. There are 13 residues in the CDR3. Germline V gene lookup returns CDR1 SGHNT and CDR2 YYREEE (reference sequence). The CDR3 nucleotides read TGTGCCAGCAGCTCCGGACTAGGATACGAGCAGTTCTTC. Translated: CASSSGLGYEQFF. Full variable domain (missing parts from reference TRBV5-4 and TRBJ2-1): ETGVTQSPTHLIKTRGQQVTLRCSSQSGHNTVSWYQQALGQGPQFIFQYYREEENGRGNFPPRFSGLQFPNYSSELNVNALELDDSALYLCASSSGLGYEQFFGPGTRLTVL.

The chain carries TRBV9 and TRBJ1-2; D is ambiguous. CDR1 and CDR2 (germline): SGDLS, YYNGEE. V shed 2 bases and J shed 6 bases, with 17 bases lying between them. The CDR3 is 15 amino acids. In nucleotides, the CDR3 is TGTGCCAGCAGCGTTTCGGGGTTCGGGATGGATGGCTACACCTTC. Translated: CASSVSGFGMDGYTF.

The genes are TRBV30 and TRBJ1-2; 7 bases agree with TRBD1. The ends lost 8 bases at V and 8 bases at J; junction bases unmatched: 8. The CDR3 length is 11 residues. CDR1 and CDR2 from the germline V gene are GTSNPN and SVGIG (reference sequence). CDR3 nucleotide sequence: TGTGCCACCGAGGGGGCGGAGGGCTACACCTTC. Protein product: CATEGAEGYTF.

The chain combines TRBV15 with TRBJ1-1; no reliable D call. This CDR3 region has 15 residues. Trimming left V 5 bases short and J 1 base short, with 14 bases between. The germline V gene encodes CDR1 LNHNV and CDR2 YYDKDF (reference sequence). CDR3 bases: TGTGCCACCAGCTCCCGATGGGGAACGAACACTGAAGCTTTCTTT. Its protein is CATSSRWGTNTEAFF.

V and J are TRBV6-1 and TRBJ2-1; 7 positions match TRBD2. CDR1 is MNHNS and CDR2 is SASEGT in the germline V gene. The CDR3 extends over 15 amino acids. V shed 7 bases and J 8 bases; nucleotides not matched to a gene: 14. The CDR3 nucleotides read TGTGCCAGCACCCAAAGAGGGGCAGGGAGGGATGAGCAGTTCTTC. Translated: CASTQRGAGRDEQFF.

The V gene is TRBV11-1, the J gene TRBJ2-1; a weak D match, TRBD2 (5 bases). CDR1 is SGHAT, CDR2 FQDESV, per germline (reference sequence). The V and J ends lost 3 bases and 7 bases respectively, with 16 bases between them. The CDR3 extends over 15 amino acids. The CDR3 DNA reads as TGTGCCAGCAGCTTGCAAACTAGTAGGGTGAATGAGCAGTTCTTC. Protein: CASSLQTSRVNEQFF.

The chain's CDR3 is CASRRTDTQYF. The DNA of the CDR3 is TGTGCCAGCAGACGGACTGATACGCAGTATTTT. V is TRBV5-6 and J is TRBJ2-3; weak D call: TRBD2 (5 bases). V lost 5 bases and J lost 6, with 7 bases in between. The V gene's germline CDR1 is SGHDT and CDR2 YYEEEE. The CDR3 is made up of 11 amino acids.

V gene TRBV6-5 combines with J gene TRBJ2-5; 10 bases match TRBD1. The V gene end was trimmed by 2 bases and the J gene end by 1 base; junction bases not matched to a gene: 1. CDR3 length: 15 amino acids. Germline V lookup: CDR1 MNHEY, CDR2 SVGAGI. The CDR3 nucleotides are TGTGCCAGCAGTTACGGGACAGGGGTCCAAGAGACCCAGTACTTC. This encodes CASSYGTGVQETQYF.

The V call is TRBV25-1, the J call TRBJ2-7, with TRBD1 as a possible D gene (6 bases). This CDR3 is 13 amino acids long. With 3 bases removed from V and 3 bases from J, the gap between germline ends came to 9 bases. Germline V gives CDR1 MGHDK, CDR2 SYGVNS. The CDR3 reads CASSDGGYYEQYF. The CDR3 nucleotides read TGTGCCAGCAGTGATGGGGGCTACTACGAGCAGTACTTC.

The rearrangement joins TRBV2 to TRBJ1-5, with unresolved D. V lost 0 bases and J 3 bases, leaving 9 bases between the germline ends. This CDR3 is 15 amino acids long. The V gene's germline CDR1 is SNHLY and CDR2 FYNNEI. CDR3 residues: CASSEAVAVNQPQHF. CDR3 sequence (DNA): TGTGCCAGCAGTGAAGCTGTGGCAGTCAATCAGCCCCAGCATTTT.

The chain recombines TRBV30 with TRBJ2-3, with 11 bases aligning to TRBD1. V shed 0 bases, J shed 4 bases, and the junction held 3 bases outside the gene matches. Germline CDR1 reads GTSNPN; CDR2 reads SVGIG (reference sequence). The CDR3 covers 15 residues. Here the CDR3 reads CAWSVRGQGADTQYF. CDR3 bases: TGTGCCTGGAGTGTACGGGGACAGGGGGCAGATACGCAGTATTTT.

Written as DNA, the CDR3 is TGTGCCAGTAACCGCCAGGATCAGCCCCAGCATTTT. Residues: CASNRQDQPQHF. V usage is TRBV19 and J usage is TRBJ1-5; no definite D call. The CDR3 extends over 12 amino acids. Germline-derived CDR1 and CDR2 are LNHDA and SQIVND (reference sequence). Trimming pared 7 bases from V and 5 bases from J, leaving 9 bases between.

The chain links TRBV28 to TRBJ2-4, with D uncertain. Trimming stripped 7 bases from V and 0 bases from J, with 22 bases between. Germline CDR1 MDHEN, CDR2 SYDVKM. This CDR3 is 18 amino acids long. The CDR3 DNA sequence: TGTGCCAGCACTTCCCCTCGGCTGAATTTGCTAGCCAAAAACATTCAGTACTTC. Translating gives CASTSPRLNLLAKNIQYF.